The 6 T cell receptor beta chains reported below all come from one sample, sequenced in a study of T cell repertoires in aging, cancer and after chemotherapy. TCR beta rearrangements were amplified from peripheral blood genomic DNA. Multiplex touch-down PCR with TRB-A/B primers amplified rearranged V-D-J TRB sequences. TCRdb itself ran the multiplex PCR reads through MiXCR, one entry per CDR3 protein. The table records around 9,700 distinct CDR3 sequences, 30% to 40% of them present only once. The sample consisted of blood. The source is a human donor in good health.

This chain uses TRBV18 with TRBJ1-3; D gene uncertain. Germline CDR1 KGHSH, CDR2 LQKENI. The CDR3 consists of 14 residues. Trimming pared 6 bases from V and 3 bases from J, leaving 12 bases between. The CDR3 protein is CASSTDLDGNTIYF. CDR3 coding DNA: TGTGCCAGCTCGACCGATCTGGATGGAAACACCATATATTTT.

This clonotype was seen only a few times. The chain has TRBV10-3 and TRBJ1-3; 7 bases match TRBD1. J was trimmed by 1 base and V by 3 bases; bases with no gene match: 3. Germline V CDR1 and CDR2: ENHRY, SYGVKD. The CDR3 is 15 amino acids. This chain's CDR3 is CAISDPGQSGNTIYF. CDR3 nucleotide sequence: TGTGCCATCAGTGACCCGGGACAGTCTGGAAACACCATATATTTT.

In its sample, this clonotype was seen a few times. CDR3 residues: CAWSPPGELFF. For the CDR3, the DNA is TGTGCCTGGAGTCCGCCCGGGGAGCTGTTTTTT. The chain recombines TRBV30 with TRBJ2-2; no clear D gene. The germline V gene encodes CDR1 GTSNPN and CDR2 SVGIG (reference sequence). This CDR3 region has 11 residues. V was clipped by 2 bases and J by 6 bases, with 4 bases between them.

Here the CDR3 DNA reads TGTGCCAGCAGTCCTCGCCCGGGCCGAGGTTATGGCTACACCTTC. Its protein is CASSPRPGRGYGYTF. V gene TRBV6-5 combines with J gene TRBJ1-2, with no clear D. Trimming took 5 bases from V and 5 from J, leaving 18 bases between them. The CDR3 contains 15 residues. Germline values: CDR1 MNHEY, CDR2 SVGAGI.

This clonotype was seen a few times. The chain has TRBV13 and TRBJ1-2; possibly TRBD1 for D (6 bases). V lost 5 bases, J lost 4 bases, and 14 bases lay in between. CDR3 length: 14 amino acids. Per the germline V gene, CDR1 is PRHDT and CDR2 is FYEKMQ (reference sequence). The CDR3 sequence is CASSVPQGGYGYTF. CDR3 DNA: TGTGCCAGCAGCGTTCCACAGGGAGGCTATGGCTACACCTTC. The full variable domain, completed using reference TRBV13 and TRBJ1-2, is AAGVIQSPRHLIKEKRETATLKCYPIPRHDTVYWYQQGPGQDPQFLISFYEKMQSDKGSIPDRFSAQQFSDYHSELNMSSLELGDSALYFCASSVPQGGYGYTFGSGTRLTVV.

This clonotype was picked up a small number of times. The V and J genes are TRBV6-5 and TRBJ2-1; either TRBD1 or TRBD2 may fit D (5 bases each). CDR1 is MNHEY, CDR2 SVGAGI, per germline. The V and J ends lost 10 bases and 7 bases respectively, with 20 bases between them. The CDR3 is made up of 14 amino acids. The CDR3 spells CATSGPHPGNEQFF. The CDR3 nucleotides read TGTGCCACCTCGGGACCCCACCCGGGGAATGAGCAGTTCTTC.